Detailed here is one T cell receptor (beta chain). Its antigen has not been determined. No per-base quality is available; no much larger clone lies one base away. The germline V gene (reference sequence) supplies CDR1 SEHNR and CDR2 FQNEAQ. From the cysteine through the phenylalanine, the CDR3 covers 16 amino acids. Only the CDR3 DNA stays, 48 bases, in frame from base 1. V and J lose 7 bases and 5 bases, and a span of 22 bases separates them. These data are taken from a study of blood T cell repertoires in COVID-19 (dated by TCRdb to 2020 to 2022). With respect to the entire study: Collaborator samples came from the United States, Italy and Spain and covered acute and convalescent phases of COVID-19. A de-identified subject ID, COVID-19 status, age in years and sex were almost always included in the sample metadata. The dataset comprised deeply sampled blood TCRbeta repertoires from subjects exposed to, actively infected with, or recovered from COVID-19. The prospective study material was composed of cDNA or gDNA derived from T cells, B-cell-depleted T cells, or PBMCs. The samples were drawn from two sources: the first 160 participants of the ongoing ImmuneRACE study, and over 950 subjects contributed by 6 global collaborators. Where HLA class I and class II types were available, the types were taken from metadata supplied by the sample provider, not from assay-based typing. The repertoires were released in a freely available public database meant as a resource for research on the immune response to SARS-CoV-2.

Findings and caveats that apply to the study as a whole: How much clinical and demographic metadata was included differed by source and by participant, and the metadata was provided uncurated.

TCRbeta CDR3 regions were amplified from genomic DNA by means of the immunoSEQ Assay, a bias-controlled multiplex PCR. The original methods were these. The number of nucleated cells in each sample was estimated by amplification of reference gene primers within the assay. To quantify the absolute abundance of each unique TCRbeta CDR3 rearrangement, sequence reads were collapsed and filtered. Productive Simpson clonality was computed per sample as the square root of Simpson's diversity index over productive rearrangements. Here the immuneACCESS table is served through TCRdb, limited to in-frame sequences with V and J called. Missing clones are a known gap in these copies; in checked studies unresolved V genes cover under half, and the rest lacks a known reason. V and J calls and clone size are as listed in that table; D and trimming were resolved from the DNA. This sample is represented by 30,000 to 35,000 clones; around 85% of them were singletons. The ten largest clones represent approximately 14% of the sample.

Collaborating institutions collected whole blood in K2EDTA tubes following their own protocols. For TCRbeta analysis, collaborator samples were shipped as frozen whole blood, as isolated PBMCs, or as DNA extracted from either sample type. The chain is encoded by TRBV7-9 joined to TRBJ2-3, and the D gene may be TRBD2, 7 bases matching. The sample comprised peripheral blood. The receptor was isolated from a human donor with acute or convalescent COVID-19. The donor label of this sample is uncertain. The bases are TGTGCCAGCACCAAGCTAGGGGAGGGGGTAGTAGATACGCAGTATTTT. This codes for CASTKLGEGVVDTQYF.